This T cell receptor beta chain was captured in a study of shared clonotypes between healthy human individuals. Trimming cost V 3 bases and J 2 bases, with 15 bases left between them. This CDR3 comprises 16 residues. In germline, CDR1 is LNHDA, CDR2 SQIVND (reference sequence). As originally analysed: ImmunoSEQ gave junction-only sequences without quality scores, so filtering differed. This table comes from immunoSEQ multiplex PCR, and its TCRdb copy is limited to in-frame clones, with some not included. Clone size and V and J calls were adopted from that table, with D and trimming inferred from the DNA. Here the sample spans 2 million to 2.5 million clones, under 95% being singletons.

This chain uses TRBV19 with TRBJ2-3; possible D gene TRBD2, 6 bases. Material: naive CD4+ T cells from PBMCs. Subset defined: CD45RA+ positively selected. The TCR comes from a man in his late teens or twenties in good health. Some clones in this sample may be carry-over from other donors' samples. CDR3 DNA: TGTGCCAGTAGTATCGGAAGGCTAGCGTTCACAGATACGCAGTATTTT. Its translation is CASSIGRLAFTDTQYF. Variable domain in full (rest from reference TRBV19 and TRBJ2-3): DGGITQSPKYLFRKEGQNVTLSCEQNLNHDAMYWYRQDPGQGLRLIYYSQIVNDFQKGDIAEGYSVSREKKESFPLTVTSAQKNPTAFYLCASSIGRLAFTDTQYFGPGTRLTVL.